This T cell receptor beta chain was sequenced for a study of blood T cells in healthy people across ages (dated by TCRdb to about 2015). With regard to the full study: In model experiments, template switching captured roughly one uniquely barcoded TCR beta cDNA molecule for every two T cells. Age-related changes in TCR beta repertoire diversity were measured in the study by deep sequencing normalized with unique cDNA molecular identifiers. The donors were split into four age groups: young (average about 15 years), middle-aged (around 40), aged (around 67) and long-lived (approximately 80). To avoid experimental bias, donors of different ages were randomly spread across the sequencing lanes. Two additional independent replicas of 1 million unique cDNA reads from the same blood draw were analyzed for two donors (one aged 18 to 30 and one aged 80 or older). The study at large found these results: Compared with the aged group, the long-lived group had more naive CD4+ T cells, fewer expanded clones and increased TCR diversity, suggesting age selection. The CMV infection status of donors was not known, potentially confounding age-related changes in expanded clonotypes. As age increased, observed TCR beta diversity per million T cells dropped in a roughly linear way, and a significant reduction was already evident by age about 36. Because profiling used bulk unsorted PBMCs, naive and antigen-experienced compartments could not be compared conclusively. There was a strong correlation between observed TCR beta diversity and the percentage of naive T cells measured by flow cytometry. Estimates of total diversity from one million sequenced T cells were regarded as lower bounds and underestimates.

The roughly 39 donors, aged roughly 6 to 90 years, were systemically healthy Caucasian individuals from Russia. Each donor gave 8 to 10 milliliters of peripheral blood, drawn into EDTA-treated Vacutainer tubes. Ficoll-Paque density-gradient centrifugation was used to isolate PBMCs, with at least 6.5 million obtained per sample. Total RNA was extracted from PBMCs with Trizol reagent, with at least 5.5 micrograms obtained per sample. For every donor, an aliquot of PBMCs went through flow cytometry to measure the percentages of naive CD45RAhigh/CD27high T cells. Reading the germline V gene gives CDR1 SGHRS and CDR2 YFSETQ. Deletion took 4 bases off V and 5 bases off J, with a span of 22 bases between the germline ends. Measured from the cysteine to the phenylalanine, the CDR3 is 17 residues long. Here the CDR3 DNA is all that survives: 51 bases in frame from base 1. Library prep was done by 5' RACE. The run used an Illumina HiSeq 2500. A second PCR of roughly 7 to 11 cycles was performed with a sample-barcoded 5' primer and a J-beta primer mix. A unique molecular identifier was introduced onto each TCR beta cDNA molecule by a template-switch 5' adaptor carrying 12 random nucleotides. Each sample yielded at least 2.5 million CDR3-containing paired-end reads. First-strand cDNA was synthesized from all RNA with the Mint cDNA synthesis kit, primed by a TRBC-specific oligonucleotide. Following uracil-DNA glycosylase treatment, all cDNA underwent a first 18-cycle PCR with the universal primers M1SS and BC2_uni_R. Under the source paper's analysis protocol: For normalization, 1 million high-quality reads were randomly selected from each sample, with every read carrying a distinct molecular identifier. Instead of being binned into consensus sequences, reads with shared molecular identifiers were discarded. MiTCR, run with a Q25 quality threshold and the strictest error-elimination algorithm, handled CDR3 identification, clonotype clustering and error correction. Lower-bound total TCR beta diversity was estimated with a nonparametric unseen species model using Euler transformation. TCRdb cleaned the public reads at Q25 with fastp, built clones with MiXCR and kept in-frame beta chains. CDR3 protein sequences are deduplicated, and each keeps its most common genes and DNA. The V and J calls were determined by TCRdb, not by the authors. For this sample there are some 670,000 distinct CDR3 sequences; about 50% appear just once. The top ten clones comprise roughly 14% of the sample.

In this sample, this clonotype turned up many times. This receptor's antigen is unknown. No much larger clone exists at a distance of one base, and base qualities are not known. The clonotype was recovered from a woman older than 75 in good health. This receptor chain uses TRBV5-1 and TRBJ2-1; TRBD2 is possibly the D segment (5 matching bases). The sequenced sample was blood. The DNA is TGCGCCAGCAGCCGCGGGTCAATCGTCGTCGTTAACAATGAGCAGTTCTTC. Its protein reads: CASSRGSIVVVNNEQFF.